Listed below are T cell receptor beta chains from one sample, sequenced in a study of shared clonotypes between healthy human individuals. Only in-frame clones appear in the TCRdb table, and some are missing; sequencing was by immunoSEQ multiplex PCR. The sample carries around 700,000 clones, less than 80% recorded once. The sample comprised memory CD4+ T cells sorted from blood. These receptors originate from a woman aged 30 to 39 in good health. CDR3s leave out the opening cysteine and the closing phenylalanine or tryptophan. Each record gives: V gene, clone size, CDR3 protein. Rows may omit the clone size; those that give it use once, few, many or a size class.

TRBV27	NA	ASSWLAGTGELF
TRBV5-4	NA	ASSPGLAGERNIQY
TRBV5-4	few	ASSLGGGRAEGEQF
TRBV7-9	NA	ASSLGWQNYGYT
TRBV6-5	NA	ASSYSNPGVYT
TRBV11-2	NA	ASSFVQAHTGELF
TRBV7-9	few	ASSFGQGLPSGANVLT
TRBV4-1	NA	ASSHIKKNEQF
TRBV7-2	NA	ASSNPMEGDTEAF
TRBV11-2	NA	ASSLGPGELF